A selection of T cell receptor beta chains follows, all from one sample in a study of CXCR3-negative and CXCR3-positive naive CD8 T cells. One entry per CDR3 protein, without DNA, is what TCRdb gives after re-calling the 5' RACE reads. The sample has about 92,000 distinct CDR3 sequences, and its top ten clones hold 0.7% to 1%. Sequencing was performed on naive CXCR3+ CD8+ T cells from blood. These receptors all come from a human donor in good health. Some clones in this sample may be carry-over from other donors' samples. The CDR3 runs from the conserved cysteine through the conserved F or W. Fields, in order: V gene, J gene, CDR3 protein.

TRBV15,TRBJ2-2,CATSRVIAVANTGELFF
TRBV28,TRBJ2-1,CASHRAGTYNEQFF
TRBV2,TRBJ2-1,CASTHPSETYEQFF
TRBV25-1,TRBJ1-1,CASSAGEVPEAFF
TRBV14,TRBJ1-1,CASSANLGKNTVAEAFF
TRBV20-1,TRBJ2-1,CSARRTSGSNEQFF
TRBV5-1,TRBJ2-7,CASNRDGSGYEQYF
TRBV7-8,TRBJ2-1,CASSLVQGAVQSYNEQFF
TRBV29-1,TRBJ2-1,CSAYLEGIGEQFF
TRBV15,TRBJ2-1,CATSRVAGHISYNEQFF
TRBV4-3,TRBJ2-1,CASSQDRGGYGEQFF
TRBV20-1,TRBJ2-7,CSAREGSSYYEQYF
TRBV29-1,TRBJ1-1,CSVTLWDTEAFF
TRBV12-3/TRBV12-4,TRBJ2-5,CASRPQYQETQYF
TRBV28,TRBJ2-7,CASSLRGTAISYEQYF
TRBV11-2,TRBJ2-5,CASSLTSTAAGSQYF
TRBV28,TRBJ2-5,CASSLDETQYF
TRBV20-1,TRBJ2-7,CSACPRAYEQYF
TRBV7-6,TRBJ2-1,CASSLGNSWNNEQFF
TRBV29-1,TRBJ2-7,CSAWGASEYEQYF
TRBV25-1,TRBJ2-7,CATLTATYEQYF
TRBV5-1,TRBJ2-7,CASSSGGSIYEQYF
TRBV7-2,TRBJ2-1,CASSDVRRSYNEQFF
TRBV4-3,TRBJ1-2,CASSREGGSGYGYTF
TRBV28,TRBJ2-1,CANRVRDHSYNEQFF